This paragraph reports one T cell receptor (beta chain). Its specificity is not known. Treatment of the sample: roughly 10-day PBMC culture with coronavirus spike peptide pools or control peptides (ViraFEST assay). Unexposed donor CD4+ T cells predated the COVID-19 pandemic, collected 2011-2018. The CDR3 is made up of 15 amino acids. CDR1 LGHDT and CDR2 YNNKEL come from the germline V gene (reference sequence). The V segment lost 6 bases and the J segment 8 bases; nucleotides outside the gene matches: 8. The source of the sample is a study of vaccination and CD4 T cells after COVID-19. With the Oncomine TCR Beta short-read assay, DNA from cultured CD4+ T cells was sequenced. MiXCR was run by TCRdb on the PCR reads, yielding one entry per CDR3 protein. The sample consists of some 9,000 distinct CDR3 sequences, 31% of them appearing once.

This clonotype originated in a human donor in good health. Sequencing used CD4+ T cells from blood, cultured in vitro. The J gene is TRBJ1-6, the V gene TRBV3-1; TRBD1 aligns across 9 bases. DNA for the CDR3: TGTGCCAGCAGACTACAGGGGGCTCTCCATTCACCCCTCCACTTT. Translated, it gives CASRLQGALHSPLHF.